Below, 10 T cell receptor beta chains from the same sample are listed, as sequenced in a study of T cells in Graves' hyperthyroidism and ophthalmopathy. Amplification targeted TCR beta CDR3 regions from RNA transcripts. With the HTBI primer set, the TCR CDR3 went through a first round of RT-PCR. TCRdb called the multiplex PCR reads again in MiXCR, with one record for every CDR3 protein. This sample carries roughly 300,000 distinct CDR3 sequences, around 23% of them seen once, and the ten largest clones take around 48%. The material sequenced was blood. The receptors were sampled from a woman between 45 and 60 years old with Graves' hyperthyroidism.

This chain links TRBV27 with TRBJ1-1; 8 bases match TRBD1. V trimming: 1 base; J trimming: 11 bases; junction bases outside the gene matches: 6. CDR3 length: 13 residues. Looked up from germline, CDR1 is MNHEY and CDR2 is SMNVEV (reference sequence). The DNA of the CDR3 is TGTGCCAGCAGTTTATTCCCTCACAGGGGGGCTTTCTTT. Translated, it gives CASSLFPHRGAFF.

The chain recombines TRBV7-3 with TRBJ2-7; 8 bases are a match to TRBD2. There are 18 residues in the CDR3. Germline CDR1 reads SGHTA; CDR2 reads FQGTGA. V lost 5 bases, J lost 0 bases, and 15 bases stayed unmatched. CDR3 in DNA: TGTGCCAGCAGCCGTCAACTTCAAAGCGGGAGCTCCTCCTACGAGCAGTACTTC. It is translated as CASSRQLQSGSSSYEQYF. The complete variable domain, with remaining parts taken from reference TRBV7-3 and TRBJ2-7, reads GAGVSQTPSNKVTEKGKYVELRCDPISGHTALYWYRQSLGQGPEFLIYFQGTGAADDSGLPNDRFFAVRPEGSVSTLKIQRTERGDSAVYLCASSRQLQSGSSSYEQYFGPGTRLTVT.

For this clonotype: With a much larger clone just one base away, this may be a read error. J is TRBJ2-3 and V is TRBV20-1, with TRBD2 matching over 11 bases. The germline gives CDR1 DFQATT, CDR2 SNEGSKA (reference sequence). The CDR3 runs to 15 residues. The CDR3: CSASILAGEVDMQYF. CDR3 in DNA: TGCAGTGCTTCCATACTAGCGGGAGAAGTGGATATGCAGTATTTT.

This clonotype was picked up a small number of times. The chain has TRBV7-9 and TRBJ1-1; 9 bases agree with TRBD1. Trimming took 11 bases from V and 5 from J; bases not matched to a gene: 12. Germline loops: CDR1 SEHNR, CDR2 FQNEAQ (reference sequence). This CDR3 spans 14 amino acids. Here the CDR3 reads CAVKKGQGGTEAFF. In nucleotides, the CDR3 is TGTGCCGTAAAAAAGGGACAGGGAGGAACTGAAGCTTTCTTT.

In this sample, this clonotype turned up many times. The V gene is TRBV7-9, the J gene TRBJ2-1; 12 bases line up with TRBD2. The CDR3 runs to 20 residues. Trimming took 4 bases from V and 10 from J; bases not matched to a gene: 23. Germline lookup yields CDR1 SEHNR and CDR2 FQNEAQ (reference sequence). This chain's CDR3 is CASSSPRRGRTSGTSGEQFF. The CDR3 DNA reads as TGTGCCAGCAGCTCCCCCCGACGGGGCAGGACTAGCGGGACCTCGGGGGAGCAGTTCTTC.

The sample holds many counts of this clonotype. The rearrangement links TRBV6-1 to TRBJ2-1; TRBD1 aligns across 8 bases. CDR3 length: 16 amino acids. The V gene's germline CDR1 is MNHNS and CDR2 SASEGT. After removal of 3 bases from V and 3 bases from J, the junction contained 7 bases not matched to a gene. CDR3 in amino acids: CASSDMWTGLYNEQFF. Written as DNA, the CDR3 is TGTGCCAGCAGTGACATGTGGACAGGGCTCTACAATGAGCAGTTCTTC.

This clonotype was recorded a few times. This rearrangement joins TRBV6-1 to TRBJ2-6; TRBD1 might be the D (6 bases). The CDR3 length is 15 residues. Germline V gene sequence: CDR1 MNHNS, CDR2 SASEGT. The V and J ends lost 7 bases and 0 bases respectively, with 10 bases between them. As DNA, the CDR3 is TGTGCCAGCAATACAGGGTACTCTGGGGCCAACGTCCTGACTTTC. This sequence encodes CASNTGYSGANVLTF.

This clonotype appeared many times. The chain combines TRBV11-2 with TRBJ2-6; 7 nucleotides line up with TRBD1. V was clipped by 1 base and J by 1 base; unmatched bases: 7. The CDR3 has 18 amino acids. CDR1 is SGHAT and CDR2 is FQNNGV in the germline V gene. The CDR3 reads CASSLGRQGGSGANVLTF. DNA of the CDR3: TGTGCCAGCAGCTTAGGACGACAGGGTGGGTCTGGGGCCAACGTCCTGACTTTC. Combining the CDR3 with reference TRBV11-2 and TRBJ2-6 gives the whole variable domain EAGVAQSPRYKIIEKRQSVAFWCNPISGHATLYWYQQILGQGPKLLIQFQNNGVVDDSQLPKDRFSAERLKGVDSTLKIQPAKLEDSAVYLCASSLGRQGGSGANVLTFGAGSRLTVL.

In nucleotides, the CDR3 is TGTGCCAGCAGTTTACGCGCTAGCGGCAATGAGCAGTTCTTC. It specifies CASSLRASGNEQFF. This chain joins TRBV12-3 or TRBV12-4 and TRBJ2-1, with 7 bases lining up with TRBD2. J lost 6 bases, V lost 2 bases, and 4 bases had no gene match. The length of the CDR3 is 14 residues.

This clonotype appeared a single time. The rearrangement links TRBV18 to TRBJ2-3; 7 nucleotides align to TRBD1. V lost 5 bases and J lost 2; bases outside the gene matches: 4. In germline, CDR1 is KGHSH, CDR2 LQKENI. The length of the CDR3 is 14 residues. Here the CDR3 DNA reads TGTGCCAGCTCATCCGACAGGGCCACAGATACGCAGTATTTT. It specifies CASSSDRATDTQYF. The variable domain in full, completed from reference TRBV18 and TRBJ2-3, reads NAGVMQNPRHLVRRRGQEARLRCSPMKGHSHVYWYRQLPEEGLKFMVYLQKENIIDESGMPKERFSAEFPKEGPSILRIQQVVRGDSAAYFCASSSDRATDTQYFGPGTRLTVL.